Listed below are T cell receptor beta chains from one sample, sequenced in a study of a mutant IDH1 vaccine in newly diagnosed glioma. No cognate antigen is known for these TCRs. Using immunoSEQ multiplex PCR, the repertoire was profiled, and TCRdb retains in-frame clones only, with some absent. The table shows 30,000 to 40,000 clones, with 85% to 90% occurring only once. The source material was PBMCs, sampled from a glioma patient whose treatment included an IDH1 peptide vaccine. These receptors were collected from a woman aged 30 to 39 with glioma. Each CDR3 is given with its conserved first and last residue. The D gene is left open where the match is weak. Clone size, where shown, is once, few, many, or a class for clones that have expanded.

CDR3 DNA,CDR3 protein,J gene,D gene,V gene,clone size
TGCGCCAGCAGGGACCCGGGACAGCCCTACACCTTC,CASRDPGQPYTF,TRBJ1-2,TRBD1,TRBV10-1,.
TGCGCCAGCAGCCAAGCGGCCGTTTTTGCTTACAATGAGCAGTTCTTC,CASSQAAVFAYNEQFF,TRBJ2-1,.,TRBV4-1,once
TGTGCCAGCAGCCCTGCGGGTTTTAGTGCCACTGAAGCTTTCTTT,CASSPAGFSATEAFF,TRBJ1-1,.,TRBV11-2,.
TGCGCCAGCAGCTTGTGGGTCAGCCCCGAGCAGTACTTC,CASSLWVSPEQYF,TRBJ2-7,.,TRBV5-1,.
TGCAGCGTTGAGGGAGGGGACCAAGAAGCTTTCTTT,CSVEGGDQEAFF,TRBJ1-1,.,TRBV29-1,.
TGTGCCAGTCAGCGGGACCCCCAGGGCACTGAAGCTTTCTTT,CASQRDPQGTEAFF,TRBJ1-1,.,TRBV6-1,medium-sized
TGCGCCAGCAGCCAAGCCGTCCTTAGCGGGGGGGTCGAGAATGAGCAGTTCTTC,CASSQAVLSGGVENEQFF,TRBJ2-1,TRBD2,TRBV4-1,.
TGTGCCAGCAGGCTCGGGAGGCAAGAGACCCAGTACTTC,CASRLGRQETQYF,TRBJ2-5,TRBD2,TRBV6-5,.
TGTGCCAGCAGCCAAGTTCTGACTCTAATAAACTACGAGCAGTACTTC,CASSQVLTLINYEQYF,TRBJ2-7,.,TRBV4-2,.
TGTGCCAGCAGGGGGACAGGGGAAGATACGCAGTATTTT,CASRGTGEDTQYF,TRBJ2-3,TRBD1,TRBV7-9,once
TGTGCCAGCACCACCGGGGGGCTAGCGGGGGACGACGAGCAGTACTTC,CASTTGGLAGDDEQYF,TRBJ2-7,TRBD2,TRBV5-4,once
TGTGCCTGGAGTCCGGACTCAGGATCTCGTACCGCTTTCTTT,CAWSPDSGSRTAFF,TRBJ1-1,.,TRBV30,.
TGTGCCAGCAGCTTCTTTACTCAATCGGGGACCGACTATGGCTACACCTTC,CASSFFTQSGTDYGYTF,TRBJ1-2,.,TRBV5-6,once
TGTGCTAGCAGCTTAGCGTTTGAGATCGGGGAGCTGTTTTTT,CASSLAFEIGELFF,TRBJ2-2,.,TRBV7-7,.
TGTGCCAGCAGTTACTCGGGTCAAGCTTTCTTT,CASSYSGQAFF,TRBJ1-1,.,TRBV6-5,.
TGTGCCAGCAGCGACCAGGGGCACCTCTTGAACACTGAAGCTTTCTTT,CASSDQGHLLNTEAFF,TRBJ1-1,.,TRBV7-9,.
TGTGCCAGCAGCTTGTACCGGACAGGCAACTACGAGCAGTACTTC,CASSLYRTGNYEQYF,TRBJ2-7,TRBD1,TRBV5-8,.
TGTGCCATCAGACCCCAGGGGAACACTGAAGCTTTCTTT,CAIRPQGNTEAFF,TRBJ1-1,.,TRBV10-3,.
TGTGCCATCAGTGGCTCGTATGGCTACACCTTC,CAISGSYGYTF,TRBJ1-2,.,TRBV10-3,once
TGCGCCAGCAGCTTGGGGATGTCCAACACTGAAGCTTTCTTT,CASSLGMSNTEAFF,TRBJ1-1,.,TRBV5-1,.
TGTGCCAGCAGTCGTTGGGAGGGGGGGCCGGCTGAAAAACTGTTTTTT,CASSRWEGGPAEKLFF,TRBJ1-4,.,TRBV13,.
TGTGCCAGCAGCTACGGGGGAGGCCTCTACGAGCAGTACTTC,CASSYGGGLYEQYF,TRBJ2-7,.,TRBV5-8,.
TGTGCCAGCAGCCAAGGGACTAGCGGGGGCGAGACCCAGTACTTC,CASSQGTSGGETQYF,TRBJ2-5,TRBD2,TRBV7-9,.
TGTGCCAGCCGGGCCTCTAAGAACACTGAAGCTTTCTTT,CASRASKNTEAFF,TRBJ1-1,.,TRBV19,.
TGTGCCAGCAACCAGGGGGCTGGCTATGGCTACACCTTC,CASNQGAGYGYTF,TRBJ1-2,TRBD1,TRBV5-5,.
TGTGCCAGCAGCTTAGATCCGGGTTCCTACGAGCAGTACTTC,CASSLDPGSYEQYF,TRBJ2-7,.,TRBV7-2,few
TGTGCCGGGAGGGGGCGTGGGACTGAAGCTTTCTTT,CAGRGRGTEAFF,TRBJ1-1,.,TRBV21-1,.
TGTGCCAGCGGTAGCGGCAGGGGAAGGGGCTACACCTTC,CASGSGRGRGYTF,TRBJ1-2,.,TRBV27,.
TGTGCCATCCAAAGAGGGGGCAGAGGCTACGAGCAGTACTTC,CAIQRGGRGYEQYF,TRBJ2-7,TRBD1,TRBV10-3,.
TGTGCCAGCAGTCTCCTAGCGGGGGGTACCACAGATACGCAGTATTTT,CASSLLAGGTTDTQYF,TRBJ2-3,TRBD2,TRBV7-8,.
TGCGCCAGCAGCCAAGATGGACTCCCCGGGGAGCTGTTTTTT,CASSQDGLPGELFF,TRBJ2-2,.,TRBV4-1,few
TGTGCCAGCAGGAGACAGGGGATGGGCTCACCCCTCCACTTT,CASRRQGMGSPLHF,TRBJ1-6,TRBD1,TRBV6-5,.
TGCGCCAGCAGCTCCAGACAGGGGGAGCAAGAGACCCAGTACTTC,CASSSRQGEQETQYF,TRBJ2-5,TRBD1,TRBV5-1,.
TGTGCCAGCTCACAGGTCCAGGGAACAGGGGAAGCTTTCTTT,CASSQVQGTGEAFF,TRBJ1-1,.,TRBV18,few
TGCAGTGCTGGAGATCAGGTGGGCTACACCTTC,CSAGDQVGYTF,TRBJ1-2,.,TRBV20-1,.
TGTGCCAGCATGCGGTTCGGCCACACCGGGGAGCTGTTTTTT,CASMRFGHTGELFF,TRBJ2-2,.,TRBV6-1,.
TGCGCCAGCAGCCCGGACAGGGGCAATGAGCAGTTCTTC,CASSPDRGNEQFF,TRBJ2-1,TRBD1,TRBV5-1,.
TGTGCCACCAGCAGAGATGTCCAAGGACAGGGTCAGCCCCAGCATTTT,CATSRDVQGQGQPQHF,TRBJ1-5,TRBD1,TRBV15,.
TGTGCCAGCAGTTACTCGACACGGAGTAATGAAAAACTGTTTTTT,CASSYSTRSNEKLFF,TRBJ1-4,.,TRBV6-5,once
TGTGCCAGCAGTTCGTCGACCTACGATCAGCCCCAGCATTTT,CASSSSTYDQPQHF,TRBJ1-5,.,TRBV6-5,.
TGCGCCAGCAGCTCCAGGGAGAGCTCCTACAATGAGCAGTTCTTC,CASSSRESSYNEQFF,TRBJ2-1,.,TRBV4-3,.
TGTGCCAGCAGGAGCGGGGGGAACAATGAGCAGTTCTTC,CASRSGGNNEQFF,TRBJ2-1,TRBD2,TRBV6-1,.
TGTGCCAGCAGCTTAGGCCTAAAGGGTGATGAAGCTTTCTTT,CASSLGLKGDEAFF,TRBJ1-1,.,TRBV13,.
TGTGCTAGCAGAGCCGGGACAGGGGCCTACGAGCAGTACTTC,CASRAGTGAYEQYF,TRBJ2-7,TRBD1,TRBV7-9,.
TGTGCCATCAGTGACCACCAGGGAGGTTGGAATCAGCCCCAGCATTTT,CAISDHQGGWNQPQHF,TRBJ1-5,.,TRBV10-3,.
TGTGCCATCAGTGTCCTGGGGGGACAGGACTCTGAAGCTTTCTTT,CAISVLGGQDSEAFF,TRBJ1-1,TRBD1,TRBV10-3,.
TGTGCCAGCAGCTTAGGGAGACTAGCGGGGGCCTACAATGAGCAGTTCTTC,CASSLGRLAGAYNEQFF,TRBJ2-1,TRBD2,TRBV7-9,.
TGTGCCTGGAGTCCCCCCAACACTGAAGCTTTCTTT,CAWSPPNTEAFF,TRBJ1-1,.,TRBV30,.
TGTGCCTGGAGTGTAAGGGCTCCCGGGTCCAAAAACATTCAGTACTTC,CAWSVRAPGSKNIQYF,TRBJ2-4,.,TRBV30,.
TGTGCTAGCAGCTTTGGGGAACACGGGGAGCTGTTTTTT,CASSFGEHGELFF,TRBJ2-2,.,TRBV7-7,.
TGTGCCAGTAGTCAAGGGGGGATTGAAGCTTTCTTT,CASSQGGIEAFF,TRBJ1-1,.,TRBV19,.
TGTGCCAGCAGTTCGTCAACACACAGGGTCGGCTACACCTTC,CASSSSTHRVGYTF,TRBJ1-2,.,TRBV6-5,.
TGCGCCAGCAGCTTGGAACAGGGGCGCACTGAAGCTTTCTTT,CASSLEQGRTEAFF,TRBJ1-1,TRBD1,TRBV5-1,.
TGTGCCAGCAGCCAACCCCTAGCGGGGGGGCCAGATACGCAGTATTTT,CASSQPLAGGPDTQYF,TRBJ2-3,TRBD2,TRBV4-2,once
TGTGCCAGCTCACCGGAAGACAGGGGCAATCAGCCCCAGCATTTT,CASSPEDRGNQPQHF,TRBJ1-5,TRBD1,TRBV18,.
TGTGCCAGTACTGAGGGCATAACTGAAGCTTTCTTT,CASTEGITEAFF,TRBJ1-1,.,TRBV5-4,.
TGTGCCAGCAGCTTAGTAAGGGGGGGCTCCTACGAGCAGTACTTC,CASSLVRGGSYEQYF,TRBJ2-7,.,TRBV7-2,.
TGTGCCATCTCACAGCGGGGCAATCAGCCCCAGCATTTT,CAISQRGNQPQHF,TRBJ1-5,.,TRBV19,.
TGCGCCAGCAGCCAAGATGAGGACAGGGGCTACGAGCAGTACTTC,CASSQDEDRGYEQYF,TRBJ2-7,TRBD1,TRBV4-3,.